These 7 T cell receptor beta chains came from one sample sequenced in a study of OX40 agonist ivuxolimab in advanced cancers. Some clones are missing from TCRdb's copy, which holds only in-frame ones; the method was immunoSEQ multiplex PCR. The sample carries about 69,000 clones, about four fifths recorded once. The sequencing used CD4+ or CD8+ T cells sorted from blood, collected in a trial of the OX40 agonist ivuxolimab. The origin of the receptors is an adult with an advanced solid tumor such as melanoma, head and neck, liver or kidney cancer.

This sequence joins TRBV6-1 and TRBJ1-5; D may be TRBD1 (5 bases). CDR3 size: 14 residues. CDR1 is MNHNS, CDR2 SASEGT, per germline. Trimming shortened V by 7 bases and J by 7 bases, and 17 bases separated the two germline ends. This CDR3 reads CASTRWGLGQPQHF. The DNA of the CDR3 is TGTGCCAGCACTCGATGGGGGTTGGGGCAGCCCCAGCATTTT.

There are a few counts of this clone. J is TRBJ2-1 and V is TRBV9; D is possibly TRBD1 (5 bases). This CDR3 contains 15 residues. The V end lost 0 bases, the J end lost 0 bases, and 7 bases lay between the germline ends. In germline, CDR1 is SGDLS, CDR2 YYNGEE. The CDR3 loop reads CASSVVGHSYNEQFF. The DNA for the CDR3 is TGTGCCAGCAGCGTAGTAGGACACTCCTACAATGAGCAGTTCTTC. Supplemented by reference TRBV9 and TRBJ2-1, the full variable domain reads DSGVTQTPKHLITATGQRVTLRCSPRSGDLSVYWYQQSLDQGLQFLIQYYNGEERAKGNILERFSAQQFPDLHSELNLSSLELGDSALYFCASSVVGHSYNEQFFGPGTRLTVL.

The gene calls are TRBV5-1 and TRBJ2-1; D could derive from TRBD1 or TRBD2 (5 bases each). The CDR3 contains 16 residues. Trimming stripped 0 bases from V and 3 bases from J, with 13 bases between. Germline values: CDR1 SGHRS, CDR2 YFSETQ. CDR3 sequence reads: CASSLVPGTLYNEQFF. DNA for the CDR3: TGCGCCAGCAGCTTGGTTCCCGGGACGCTCTACAATGAGCAGTTCTTC.

The chain recombines TRBV4-2 with TRBJ1-6, with TRBD1 matching over 8 bases. In germline, CDR1 is LGHNA, CDR2 YNFKEQ. Trimming at V came to 4 bases and at J to 10 bases, leaving 15 bases not matched to a gene. CDR3 length: 17 amino acids. The CDR3 reads CASSLRTGREGHSPLHF. The CDR3 bases are TGTGCCAGCAGCCTGCGGACAGGGCGAGAGGGGCACTCACCCCTCCACTTT.

In DNA form, the CDR3 reads TGTGCCAGCAGCAAGCACGACAGGGGGCTTAACACTGAAGCTTTCTTT. This gives the protein CASSKHDRGLNTEAFF. The chain carries TRBV7-8 and TRBJ1-1; 10 bases align to TRBD1. The CDR3 has 16 residues. CDR1 is SGHVS and CDR2 is FQNEAQ in the germline V gene. V lost 5 bases to trimming and J lost 2 bases; unmatched junction nucleotides: 8.

The CDR3 DNA reads TGTGCCACCAGCAGAGAAATTCAGGGAGGGAGCAGGAGCTACACCTTC. Translating it yields CATSREIQGGSRSYTF. This chain connects TRBV15 to TRBJ1-2; D possibly corresponds to TRBD1 (5 bases). The CDR3 sequence is 16 residues long. Trimming left V 0 bases short and J 9 bases short, with 20 bases between. Germline CDR1 LNHNV, CDR2 YYDKDF (reference sequence).

This clone was picked up one time. The V call is TRBV4-1, the J call TRBJ1-2; D not certain. The germline V gene has CDR1 MGHRA and CDR2 YSYEKL. This CDR3 contains 14 residues. Trimming left V 4 bases short and J 2 bases short, with 11 bases between. The CDR3 here is CASSPPTENYGYTF. The CDR3 DNA reads TGCGCCAGCAGCCCGCCGACGGAAAACTATGGCTACACCTTC.